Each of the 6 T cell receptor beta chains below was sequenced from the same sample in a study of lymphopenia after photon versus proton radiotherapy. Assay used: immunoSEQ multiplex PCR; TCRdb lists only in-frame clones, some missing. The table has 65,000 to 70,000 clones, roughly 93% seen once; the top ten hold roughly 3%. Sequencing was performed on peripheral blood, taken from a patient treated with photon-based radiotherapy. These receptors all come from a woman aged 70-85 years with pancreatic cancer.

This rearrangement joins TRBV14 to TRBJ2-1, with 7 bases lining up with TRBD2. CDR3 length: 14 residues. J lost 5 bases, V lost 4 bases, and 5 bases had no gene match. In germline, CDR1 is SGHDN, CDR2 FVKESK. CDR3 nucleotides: TGTGCCAGCAGCCTCGAGCGGGAACACAATGAGCAGTTCTTC. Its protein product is CASSLEREHNEQFF.

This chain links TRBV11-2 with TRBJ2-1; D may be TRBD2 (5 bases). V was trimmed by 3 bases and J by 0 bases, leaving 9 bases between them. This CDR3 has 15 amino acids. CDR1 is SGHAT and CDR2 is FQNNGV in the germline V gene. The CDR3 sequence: CASSFYGSSYNEQFF. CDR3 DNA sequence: TGTGCCAGCAGCTTTTATGGGAGCTCCTACAATGAGCAGTTCTTC.

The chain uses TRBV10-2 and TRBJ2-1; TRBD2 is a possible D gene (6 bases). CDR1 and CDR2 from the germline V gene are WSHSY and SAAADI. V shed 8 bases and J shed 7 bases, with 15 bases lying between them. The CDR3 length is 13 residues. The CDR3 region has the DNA TGCGCCAGCGGTCCTGGTGCGGGAAATGAGCAGTTCTTC. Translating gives CASGPGAGNEQFF.

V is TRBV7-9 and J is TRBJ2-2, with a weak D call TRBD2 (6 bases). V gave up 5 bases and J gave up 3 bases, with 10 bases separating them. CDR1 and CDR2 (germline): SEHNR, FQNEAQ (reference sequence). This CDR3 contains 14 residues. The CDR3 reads CASSIGGDTGELFF. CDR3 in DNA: TGTGCCAGCAGCATCGGAGGGGACACCGGGGAGCTGTTTTTT.

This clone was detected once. The CDR3 here is CASSLDSRGVTDTQYF. CDR3 DNA: TGCGCCAGCAGCTTGGACTCACGAGGGGTCACAGATACGCAGTATTTT. V is TRBV5-1 and J is TRBJ2-3; D tentatively reads TRBD1 or TRBD2 (5 bases each). Germline-derived CDR1 and CDR2 are SGHRS and YFSETQ. This CDR3 is built from 16 residues. V lost 0 bases and J 2 bases, leaving 13 bases between the germline ends. Based on the CDR3 plus reference TRBV5-1 and TRBJ2-3, the full variable domain is KAGVTQTPRYLIKTRGQQVTLSCSPISGHRSVSWYQQTPGQGLQFLFEYFSETQRNKGNFPGRFSGRQFSNSRSEMNVSTLELGDSALYLCASSLDSRGVTDTQYFGPGTRLTVL.

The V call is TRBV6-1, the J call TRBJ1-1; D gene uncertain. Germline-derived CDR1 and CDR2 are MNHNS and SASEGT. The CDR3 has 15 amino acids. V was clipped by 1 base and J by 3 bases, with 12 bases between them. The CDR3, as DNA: TGTGCCAGCAGTGAAGATCTGTGGGCAGACACTGAAGCTTTCTTT. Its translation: CASSEDLWADTEAFF.